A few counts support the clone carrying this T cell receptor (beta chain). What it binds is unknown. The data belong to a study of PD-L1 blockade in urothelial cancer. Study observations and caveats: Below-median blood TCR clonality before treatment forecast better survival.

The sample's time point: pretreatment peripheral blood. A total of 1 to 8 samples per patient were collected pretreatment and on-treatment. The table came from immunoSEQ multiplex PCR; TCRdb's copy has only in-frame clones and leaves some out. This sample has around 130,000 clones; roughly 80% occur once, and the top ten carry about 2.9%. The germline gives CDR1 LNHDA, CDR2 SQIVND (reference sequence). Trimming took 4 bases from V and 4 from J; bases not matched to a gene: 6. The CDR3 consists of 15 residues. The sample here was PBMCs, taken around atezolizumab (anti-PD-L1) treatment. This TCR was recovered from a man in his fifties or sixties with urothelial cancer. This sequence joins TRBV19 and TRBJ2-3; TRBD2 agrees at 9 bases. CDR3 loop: CASSSSGSMADTQYF. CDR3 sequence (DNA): TGTGCCAGTAGTAGTAGCGGGAGTATGGCAGATACGCAGTATTTT.